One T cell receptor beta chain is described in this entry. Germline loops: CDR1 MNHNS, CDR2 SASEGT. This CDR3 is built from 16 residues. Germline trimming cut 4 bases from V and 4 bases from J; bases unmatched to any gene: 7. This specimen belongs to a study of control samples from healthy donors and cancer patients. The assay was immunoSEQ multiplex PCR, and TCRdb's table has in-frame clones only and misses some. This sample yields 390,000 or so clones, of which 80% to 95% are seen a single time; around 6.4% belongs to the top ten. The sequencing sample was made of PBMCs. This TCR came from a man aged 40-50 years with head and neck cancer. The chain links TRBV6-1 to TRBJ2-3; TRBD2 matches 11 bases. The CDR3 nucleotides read TGTGCCAGCAGTGTCTTAGCGGGAGGGAGGGCAGATACGCAGTATTTT. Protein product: CASSVLAGGRADTQYF.